The 27 T cell receptor beta chains listed next were all sequenced from one sample in a study of cytomegalovirus exposure and HLA in healthy donors. Repertoires were generated with immunoSEQ multiplex PCR, while TCRdb's copy carries only in-frame clones and drops some. The sample lists tens of thousands of clones, 85% to 95% occurring once. Input material: PBMCs. The receptor source for this set is a woman between 18 and 29 years old in good health and CMV-seronegative.

The chain recombines TRBV5-1 with TRBJ2-7, with TRBD1 matching 7 bases. The CDR3 extends over 13 amino acids. V lost 0 bases and J lost 6; bases outside the gene matches: 3. Germline V lookup: CDR1 SGHRS, CDR2 YFSETQ. As DNA, the CDR3 is TGCGCCAGCAGCTTGGGACAGGGTGGCGAGCAGTACTTC. It translates to CASSLGQGGEQYF.

The chain joins TRBV4-3 to TRBJ2-1; D unclear. Trimming stripped 4 bases from V and 4 bases from J, with 17 bases between. This CDR3 spans 16 amino acids. The V gene's germline CDR1 is LGHNA and CDR2 YSLEER. This CDR3 is CASSRGTTRIYNEQFF. CDR3 coding DNA: TGCGCCAGCAGCCGAGGCACCACGCGAATTTACAATGAGCAGTTCTTC.

The chain couples TRBV4-3 to TRBJ2-3, with 7 bases identical to TRBD2. The CDR3 is 15 residues long. With V trimmed by 1 base and J by 6 bases, 7 bases remained unmatched. Germline values: CDR1 LGHNA, CDR2 YSLEER. Here the CDR3 DNA reads TGCGCCAGCAGCCAAGTGGACGGGAGGCCCGATACGCAGTATTTT. Its protein product is CASSQVDGRPDTQYF.

This clone was counted once. The chain uses TRBV13 and TRBJ2-1, with 9 positions matching TRBD2. The CDR3 is 15 amino acids. CDR1 is PRHDT, CDR2 FYEKMQ, per germline (reference sequence). Trimming took 2 bases from V and 4 from J; bases not matched to a gene: 3. The CDR3 sequence: CASSLLAGSYNEQFF. For the CDR3, the DNA is TGTGCCAGCAGCTTACTAGCGGGATCTTACAATGAGCAGTTCTTC.

V is TRBV2 and J is TRBJ1-4; D possibly corresponds to TRBD1 (5 bases). This CDR3 has 14 amino acids. CDR1 is SNHLY, CDR2 FYNNEI, per germline. The V end was cut by 0 bases, the J end by 6 bases, with 8 bases between. DNA of the CDR3: TGTGCCAGCAGTGAAGCGGACACTGATGAAAAACTGTTTTTT. It yields the protein CASSEADTDEKLFF.

The CDR3 coding sequence is TGCGCCAGCAGCTTGGCCCTGGGACTAGCGGGATTGGGCGCGAACACCGGGGAGCTGTTTTTT. This gives the protein CASSLALGLAGLGANTGELFF. The chain combines TRBV5-1 with TRBJ2-2; 13 bases align to TRBD2. The length of the CDR3 is 21 residues. Germline V CDR1 and CDR2: SGHRS, YFSETQ. Losses at the gene ends were 0 bases for V and 0 bases for J; bases not matched to a gene: 11.

This clone occurred once. V is TRBV6-1 and J is TRBJ2-3; 13 nucleotides agree with TRBD2. Germline CDR1 reads MNHNS; CDR2 reads SASEGT. CDR3 length: 15 amino acids. Trimming cost V 7 bases and J 4 bases; bases outside gene matches: 5. DNA for the CDR3: TGTGCCAGCAAAGATGGACTAGCGGGGGCAGATACGCAGTATTTT. Amino acid sequence: CASKDGLAGADTQYF.

This chain links TRBV16 with TRBJ2-3; D gene ambiguous. The germline CDR1 and CDR2 sequences are KGHSY and FQNENV. V lost 0 bases and J 4 bases, leaving 11 bases between the germline ends. The CDR3 consists of 15 residues. For the CDR3, the DNA is TGTGCCAGCAGCCAATCTGGTCTCAGTTCAGATACGCAGTATTTT. It codes for CASSQSGLSSDTQYF.

The chain combines TRBV4-3 with TRBJ2-1; D might be TRBD2 (5 bases). Germline assignment: CDR1 LGHNA and CDR2 YSLEER. Between the trimmed V and J ends, which lost 2 bases and 8 bases, there was a span of 7 bases. This CDR3 has 12 amino acids. CDR3: CASSQSGDEQFF. In DNA, the CDR3 is TGCGCCAGCAGCCAATCCGGGGATGAGCAGTTCTTC.

The chain uses TRBV28 and TRBJ2-4, with TRBD1 identical over 7 bases. Germline CDR1 is MDHEN and CDR2 is SYDVKM. The V gene end was trimmed by 8 bases and the J gene end by 0 bases; junction bases not matched to a gene: 10. The length of the CDR3 is 16 residues. For the CDR3, the DNA is TGTGCCAGCGAGAGGGGGCAGGCGATAGCCAAAAACATTCAGTACTTC. Protein product: CASERGQAIAKNIQYF. The whole variable domain, filled in from reference TRBV28 and TRBJ2-4, reads DVKVTQSSRYLVKRTGEKVFLECVQDMDHENMFWYRQDPGLGLRLIYFSYDVKMKEKGDIPEGYSVSREKKERFSLILESASTNQTSMYLCASERGQAIAKNIQYFGAGTRLSVL.

The genes are TRBV30 and TRBJ2-7; 7 bases map to TRBD2. The CDR3 runs 14 residues. The V gene end was trimmed by 0 bases and the J gene end by 3 bases; junction bases not matched to a gene: 5. Germline V gene sequence: CDR1 GTSNPN, CDR2 SVGIG (reference sequence). The CDR3 protein is CAWSVLGRGYEQYF. The CDR3 nucleotides are TGTGCCTGGAGTGTACTTGGGAGGGGCTACGAGCAGTACTTC.

J is TRBJ1-2 and V is TRBV6-5, with D possibly being TRBD1 (5 bases). This CDR3 is built from 15 residues. Germline V gene sequence: CDR1 MNHEY, CDR2 SVGAGI. V was clipped by 0 bases and J by 8 bases, with 16 bases between them. CDR3 coding DNA: TGTGCCAGCAGTTACTCGAAGGCAGGGATTGGCGGCTACACCTTC. It encodes CASSYSKAGIGGYTF.

V usage is TRBV6-6 and J usage is TRBJ2-5; 8 nucleotides match TRBD2. The J call may be in error: the DNA end matches TRBJ2-7 better. The CDR3 length is 14 residues. Germline V CDR1 and CDR2: MNHNY, SVGAGI (reference sequence). CDR3 in amino acids: CAIRVVAGSHEQYF. The CDR3 DNA is TGTGCCATCCGAGTGGTAGCGGGAAGCCACGAGCAGTACTTC.

The chain has TRBV9 and TRBJ1-1; 10 positions match TRBD1. This CDR3 spans 15 amino acids. CDR1 and CDR2 (germline): SGDLS, YYNGEE. V was pared by 2 bases and J by 5 bases, with 6 bases of the junction left unmatched. The CDR3: CASSVMDRGFTEAFF. The CDR3 DNA is TGTGCCAGCAGCGTTATGGACAGGGGGTTTACTGAAGCTTTCTTT.

The CDR3 coding sequence is TGTGCCAGCTCATACAGCGGGGGAAACACTGAAGCTTTCTTT. Protein: CASSYSGGNTEAFF. J is TRBJ1-1 and V is TRBV18; a weak D match, TRBD1 (5 bases). The CDR3 runs to 14 residues. Germline lookup yields CDR1 KGHSH and CDR2 LQKENI. The V gene lost 5 bases and the J gene lost 2 bases, with 12 bases spanning the gap.

The gene calls are TRBV7-6 and TRBJ2-3, with unresolved D. The V end was cut by 6 bases, the J end by 2 bases, with 15 bases between. The CDR3 consists of 15 residues. Germline CDR1 is SGHVS and CDR2 is FNYEAQ. CDR3 protein: CASSPAYRSTDTQYF. The CDR3 DNA reads as TGTGCCAGCAGTCCCGCTTATCGGTCCACAGATACGCAGTATTTT.

This clone was detected only a few times. This chain connects TRBV29-1 to TRBJ2-7; TRBD1 agrees at 9 bases. V was clipped by 5 bases and J by 1 base; unmatched bases: 3. This CDR3 comprises 13 residues. Germline-derived CDR1 and CDR2 are SQVTM and ANQGSEA. CDR3 sequence (DNA): TGCAGCGTTTGGACAGGGGTGTCCTACGAGCAGTACTTC. Translated, it gives CSVWTGVSYEQYF.

V and J are TRBV28 and TRBJ2-7, with 8 bases identical to TRBD2. This CDR3 is built from 15 residues. The germline CDR1 and CDR2 sequences are MDHEN and SYDVKM. J gave up 0 bases and V 7 bases, and 8 bases lay outside the gene matches. Here the CDR3 reads CASTGGDSGSYEQYF. Here the CDR3 DNA reads TGTGCCAGCACGGGGGGGGATAGCGGCTCCTACGAGCAGTACTTC.

The CDR3 bases are TGTGCCAGCACCCTTCCGGGGGACTACAACAATGAGCAGTTCTTC. It codes for CASTLPGDYNNEQFF. The chain uses TRBV7-2 and TRBJ2-1; TRBD2 agrees at 7 bases. The length of the CDR3 is 15 residues. J lost 5 bases, V lost 7 bases, and 11 bases had no gene match. Germline values: CDR1 SGHTA, CDR2 FQGNSA. The whole variable domain, filled in from reference TRBV7-2 and TRBJ2-1, reads GAGVSQSPSNKVTEKGKDVELRCDPISGHTALYWYRQSLGQGLEFLIYFQGNSAPDKSGLPSDRFSAERTGGSVSTLTIQRTQQEDSAVYLCASTLPGDYNNEQFFGPGTRLTVL.

A remark on this clone: The germline gene is not matched at one end of the junction; a read error may be the cause. The chain links TRBV28 to TRBJ1-1; possible D gene TRBD1, 5 bases. CDR1 is MDHEN and CDR2 is SYDVKM in the germline V gene. The CDR3 runs to 15 residues. The DNA for the CDR3 is TGTGCCAGTAGTTCGATGACGGACACCAACACTGAAGCTTTCTTT. It yields the protein CASSSMTDTNTEAFF.

The CDR3 sequence is CASSYTSGGAGEQYF. The CDR3 DNA is TGCGCCAGCAGCTATACTAGCGGGGGGGCCGGCGAGCAGTACTTC. The chain combines TRBV5-1 with TRBJ2-7, with TRBD2 matching 13 bases. Germline V gene data show CDR1 as SGHRS and CDR2 as YFSETQ. The CDR3 spans 15 residues. V dropped 3 bases and J dropped 6; count of bases not matched to a gene: 6.

The chain is built from TRBV28 and TRBJ1-5, with D hard to call. The CDR3 spans 15 residues. The V end was cut by 1 base, the J end by 0 bases, with 7 bases between. Germline-derived CDR1 and CDR2 are MDHEN and SYDVKM. DNA of the CDR3: TGTGCCAGCAGTTTATCCCTAAATAGCAATCAGCCCCAGCATTTT. Protein sequence: CASSLSLNSNQPQHF.

The gene calls are TRBV5-4 and TRBJ2-2; 8 bases agree with TRBD2. The length of the CDR3 is 19 residues. V shed 0 bases, J shed 3 bases, and the junction held 13 bases outside the gene matches. CDR1 and CDR2 (germline): SGHNT, YYREEE (reference sequence). For the CDR3, the DNA is TGTGCCAGCAGCTTGGACGGGAGGGCCCTATTTTCGCACACCGGGGAGCTGTTTTTT. Protein sequence: CASSLDGRALFSHTGELFF.

A few counts support this clone. The chain combines TRBV7-9 with TRBJ2-2, with 7 nucleotides matching TRBD1. Losses at the gene ends were 5 bases for V and 0 bases for J; bases not matched to a gene: 3. Germline V gene data show CDR1 as SEHNR and CDR2 as FQNEAQ (reference sequence). The CDR3 extends over 15 amino acids. The CDR3 here is CASSPTGANTGELFF. The CDR3 bases are TGTGCCAGCAGCCCAACAGGGGCGAACACCGGGGAGCTGTTTTTT.

V gene TRBV28 combines with J gene TRBJ1-6; D gene unclear. The ends were cut back, 6 bases at V and 7 bases at J, with 10 bases in the middle. Per the germline V gene, CDR1 is MDHEN and CDR2 is SYDVKM. The CDR3 has 13 residues. The chain's CDR3 is CASRWVGNSPLHF. In nucleotides, the CDR3 is TGTGCCAGCAGGTGGGTGGGCAATTCACCCCTCCACTTT.

The chain uses TRBV5-8 and TRBJ2-5, with a tentative D call TRBD2 (6 bases). V gave up 2 bases and J gave up 2 bases, with 10 bases separating them. Germline loops: CDR1 SGHTS, CDR2 YDEGEE. The CDR3 is made up of 14 amino acids. CDR3 sequence: CASSFIGGQETQYF. CDR3 nucleotide sequence: TGTGCCAGCAGCTTCATCGGGGGACAAGAGACCCAGTACTTC.

The CDR3 DNA sequence: TGTGCCAGCAGATCCCAGGGAGGTGAAAAACTGTTTTTT. This translates into CASRSQGGEKLFF. This sequence joins TRBV6-6 and TRBJ1-4; maybe TRBD1 (5 bases). The V end was cut by 6 bases, the J end by 7 bases, with 12 bases between. Germline V gene sequence: CDR1 MNHNY, CDR2 SVGAGI (reference sequence). The CDR3 runs 13 residues.